The sequence of this T cell receptor (beta chain) was determined in a study of T cells in Graves' hyperthyroidism and ophthalmopathy. In its sample, this clonotype was seen a few times. TCR beta CDR3 regions were amplified from RNA transcripts. RT-PCR in the first round (using the HTBI primer set) targeted the TCR CDR3. A single record per CDR3 protein comes from TCRdb applying MiXCR to the multiplex PCR reads. There are more than 300,000 distinct CDR3 sequences in the sample; approximately 17% occur only once, and 40% to 45% lies in the top ten. The germline V gene has CDR1 MNHNS and CDR2 SASEGT. V was trimmed by 4 bases and J by 8 bases, leaving 5 bases between them. This CDR3 has 10 residues.

The source material was blood. The clonotype originates from a man aged 18 to 35 with Graves' ophthalmopathy. This sequence joins TRBV6-1 and TRBJ1-2, with D hard to call. Written as DNA, the CDR3 is TGTGCCAGCAGTGGCCCGGGCTACACCTTC. This codes for CASSGPGYTF.